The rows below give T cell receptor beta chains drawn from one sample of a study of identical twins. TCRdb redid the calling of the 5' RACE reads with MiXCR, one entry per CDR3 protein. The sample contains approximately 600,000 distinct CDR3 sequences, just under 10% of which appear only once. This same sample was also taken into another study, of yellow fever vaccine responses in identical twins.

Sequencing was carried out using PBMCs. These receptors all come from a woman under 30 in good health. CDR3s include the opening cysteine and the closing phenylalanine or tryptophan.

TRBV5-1	CASSLVASEPNEQFF
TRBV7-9	CASRTTSQETQYF
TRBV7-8	CASSLGASGGTDTQYF
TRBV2	CASGAGLRTGELFF
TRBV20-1	CSAGQHGGTGRGKLFF
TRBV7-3	CASSRDRGSYNEQFF
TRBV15	CATSRGAGLAGGPDTQYF
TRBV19	CASSIGSENYEQYF
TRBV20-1	CSARARADNEQFF
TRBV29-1	CSVEVITQETQYF
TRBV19	CASSIDGTSGRTGFGNIQYF
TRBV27	CASSVRQGFGNEQFF
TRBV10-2	CASSGVLWNEQFF
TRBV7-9	CASSHMTSGGANEQFF
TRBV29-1	CSAALGNTIYF
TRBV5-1	CASSLEGIPGELFF
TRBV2	CASSEPGLAGFYEQYF
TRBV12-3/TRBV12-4	CASSLRQVGAKNIQYF